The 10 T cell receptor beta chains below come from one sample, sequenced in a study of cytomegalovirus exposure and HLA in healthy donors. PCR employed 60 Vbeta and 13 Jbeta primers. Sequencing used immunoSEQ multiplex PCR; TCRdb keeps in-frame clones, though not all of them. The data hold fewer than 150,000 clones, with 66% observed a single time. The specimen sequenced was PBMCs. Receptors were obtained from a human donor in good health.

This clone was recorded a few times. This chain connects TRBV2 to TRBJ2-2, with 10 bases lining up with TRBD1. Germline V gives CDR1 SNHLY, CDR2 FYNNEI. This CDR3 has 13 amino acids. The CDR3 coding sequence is TGTGCAGCGACGGGACAGGGGACCTGGGAGCTGTTTTTT. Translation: CAATGQGTWELFF.

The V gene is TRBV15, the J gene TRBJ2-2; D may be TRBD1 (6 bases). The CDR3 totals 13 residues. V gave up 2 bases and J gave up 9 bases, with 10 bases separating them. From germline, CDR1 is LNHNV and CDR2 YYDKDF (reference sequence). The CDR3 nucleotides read TGTGCCACCAGCAGACCCGGGACAAGGGAGCTGTTTTTT. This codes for CATSRPGTRELFF.

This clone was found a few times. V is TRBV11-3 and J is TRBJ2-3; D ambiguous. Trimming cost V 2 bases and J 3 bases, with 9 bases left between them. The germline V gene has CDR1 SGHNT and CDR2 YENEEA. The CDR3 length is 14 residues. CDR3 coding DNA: TGTGCCAGCAGCTTAACTCGACTGACAGATACGCAGTATTTT. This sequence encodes CASSLTRLTDTQYF.

The CDR3 region is CASSSTRTNTGELFF. The CDR3, as DNA: TGTGCCAGCAGTTCCACTAGGACGAACACCGGGGAGCTGTTTTTT. This chain connects TRBV6-5 to TRBJ2-2, with a tentative D call TRBD2 (5 bases). CDR1 and CDR2 (germline): MNHEY, SVGAGI. V lost 4 bases to trimming and J lost 0 bases, with 9 bases between them. The CDR3 contains 15 residues.

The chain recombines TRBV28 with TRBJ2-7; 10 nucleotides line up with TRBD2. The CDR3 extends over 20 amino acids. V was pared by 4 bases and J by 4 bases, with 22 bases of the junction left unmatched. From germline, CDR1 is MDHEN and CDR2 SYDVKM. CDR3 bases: TGTGCCAGCAGTTCCAACCGGACTAGCGGAGCCTTCCTCGGGAGGTACGAGCAGTACTTC. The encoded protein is CASSSNRTSGAFLGRYEQYF.

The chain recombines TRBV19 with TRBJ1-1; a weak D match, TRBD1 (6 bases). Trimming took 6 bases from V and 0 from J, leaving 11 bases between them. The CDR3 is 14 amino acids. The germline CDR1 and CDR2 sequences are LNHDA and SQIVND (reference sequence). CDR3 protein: CASSRTVLNTEAFF. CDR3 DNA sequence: TGTGCCAGTAGCAGGACAGTGTTGAACACTGAAGCTTTCTTT. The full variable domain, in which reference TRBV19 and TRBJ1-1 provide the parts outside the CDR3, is DGGITQSPKYLFRKEGQNVTLSCEQNLNHDAMYWYRQDPGQGLRLIYYSQIVNDFQKGDIAEGYSVSREKKESFPLTVTSAQKNPTAFYLCASSRTVLNTEAFFGQGTRLTVV.

The CDR3 DNA reads as TGTGCCAGCAGCACCCCCGGGGACGAGCAGTACTTC. Protein: CASSTPGDEQYF. V is TRBV9 and J is TRBJ2-7, with a tentative D call TRBD2 (5 bases). This CDR3 is 12 amino acids long. Per germline, CDR1 SGDLS and CDR2 YYNGEE. V was trimmed by 4 bases and J by 5 bases, leaving 10 bases between them.

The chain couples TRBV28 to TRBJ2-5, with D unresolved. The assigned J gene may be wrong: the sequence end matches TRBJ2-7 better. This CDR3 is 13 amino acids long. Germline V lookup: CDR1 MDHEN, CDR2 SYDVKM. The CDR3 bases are TGTGCCAGCATCGCAGGAAGCTCCTACGAGCAGTACTTC. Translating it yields CASIAGSSYEQYF.

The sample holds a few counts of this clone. The CDR3 region has the DNA TGCGCCAGCAGCCCTTACTCCTCCCATGCCCCGGATACGCAGTATTTT. Its translation: CASSPYSSHAPDTQYF. This chain joins TRBV5-1 and TRBJ2-3, with D uncertain. The ends were cut back, 4 bases at V and 6 bases at J, with 21 bases in the middle. Germline V gives CDR1 SGHRS, CDR2 YFSETQ. The CDR3 totals 16 residues.

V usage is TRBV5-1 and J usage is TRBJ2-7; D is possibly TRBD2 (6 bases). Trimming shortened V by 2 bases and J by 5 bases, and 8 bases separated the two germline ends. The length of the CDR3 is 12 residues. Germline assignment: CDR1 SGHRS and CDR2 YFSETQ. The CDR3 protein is CASSFSGDEQYF. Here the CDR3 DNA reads TGCGCCAGCAGCTTCTCGGGGGACGAGCAGTACTTC.